The source of this TCR beta chain is a study of identical twins. Study observations and caveats: The more abundant beta clonotypes in cord blood had fewer insertions, and memory repertoires did not show this.

A few counts support this clonotype. Its antigen is unknown. V lost 5 bases, J lost 8 bases, and 10 bases lay in between. Germline CDR1 and CDR2: SGHTA and FQGNSA. CDR3 length: 12 amino acids. TCRdb reprocessed the 5' RACE reads via MiXCR and lists one record per CDR3 protein. The data contain around 670,000 distinct CDR3 sequences, around 5.7% of them singletons. The sample comprised naive T cells sorted from blood. This sequence originates from a man younger than 35 in good health. V and J are TRBV7-2 and TRBJ2-1, with D possibly matching TRBD2 (5 bases). The CDR3, as DNA: TGTGCCAGCAGCCAAATAGCGCATGAGCAGTTCTTC. It translates to CASSQIAHEQFF. Full variable domain (remainder filled in from reference TRBV7-2 and TRBJ2-1): GAGVSQSPSNKVTEKGKDVELRCDPISGHTALYWYRQSLGQGLEFLIYFQGNSAPDKSGLPSDRFSAERTGGSVSTLTIQRTQQEDSAVYLCASSQIAHEQFFGPGTRLTVL.